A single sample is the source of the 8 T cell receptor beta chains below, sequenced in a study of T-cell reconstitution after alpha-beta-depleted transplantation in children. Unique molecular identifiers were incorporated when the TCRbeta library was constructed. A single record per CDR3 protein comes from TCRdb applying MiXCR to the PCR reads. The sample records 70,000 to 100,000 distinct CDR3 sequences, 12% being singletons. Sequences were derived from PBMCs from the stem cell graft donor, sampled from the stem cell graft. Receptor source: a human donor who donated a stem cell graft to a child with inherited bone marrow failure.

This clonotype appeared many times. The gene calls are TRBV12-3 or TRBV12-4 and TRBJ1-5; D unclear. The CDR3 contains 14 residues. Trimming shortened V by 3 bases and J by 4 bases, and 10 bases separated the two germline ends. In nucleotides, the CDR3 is TGTGCCAGCAGTTTGGAGTGGGAAAATCAGCCCCAGCATTTT. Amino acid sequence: CASSLEWENQPQHF.

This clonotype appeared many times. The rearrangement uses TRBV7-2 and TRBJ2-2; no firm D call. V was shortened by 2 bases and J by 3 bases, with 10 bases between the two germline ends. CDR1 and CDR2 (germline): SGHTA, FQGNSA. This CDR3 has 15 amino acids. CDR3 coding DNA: TGTGCCAGCAGCTTATCAGCACAGTACACCGGGGAGCTGTTTTTT. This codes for CASSLSAQYTGELFF. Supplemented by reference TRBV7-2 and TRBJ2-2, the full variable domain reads GAGVSQSPSNKVTEKGKDVELRCDPISGHTALYWYRQSLGQGLEFLIYFQGNSAPDKSGLPSDRFSAERTGGSVSTLTIQRTQQEDSAVYLCASSLSAQYTGELFFGEGSRLTVL.

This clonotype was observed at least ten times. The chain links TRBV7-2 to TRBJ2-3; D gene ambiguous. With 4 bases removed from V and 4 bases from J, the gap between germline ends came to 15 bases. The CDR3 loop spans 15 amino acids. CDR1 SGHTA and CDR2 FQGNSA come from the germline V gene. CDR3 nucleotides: TGTGCCAGCAGCTCAGACGGGCTTTGGGCAGATACGCAGTATTTT. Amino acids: CASSSDGLWADTQYF.

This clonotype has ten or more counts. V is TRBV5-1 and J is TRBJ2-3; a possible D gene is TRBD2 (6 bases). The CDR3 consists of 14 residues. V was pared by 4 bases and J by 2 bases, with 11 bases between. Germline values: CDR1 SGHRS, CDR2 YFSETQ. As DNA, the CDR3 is TGCGCCAGCAGCAGGGGACTCCTCACAGATACGCAGTATTTT. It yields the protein CASSRGLLTDTQYF.

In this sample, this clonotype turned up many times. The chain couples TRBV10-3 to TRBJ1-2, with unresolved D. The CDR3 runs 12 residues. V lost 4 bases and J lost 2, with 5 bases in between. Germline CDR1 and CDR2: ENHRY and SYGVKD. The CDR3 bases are TGTGCCATCAGTGGGCCCAACTATGGCTACACCTTC. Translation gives CAISGPNYGYTF.

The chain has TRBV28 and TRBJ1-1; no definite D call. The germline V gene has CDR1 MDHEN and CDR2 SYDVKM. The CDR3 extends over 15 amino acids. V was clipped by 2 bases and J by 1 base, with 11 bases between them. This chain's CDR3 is CASSLGSGGNTEAFF. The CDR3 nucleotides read TGTGCCAGCAGTTTAGGATCGGGTGGGAACACTGAAGCTTTCTTT.

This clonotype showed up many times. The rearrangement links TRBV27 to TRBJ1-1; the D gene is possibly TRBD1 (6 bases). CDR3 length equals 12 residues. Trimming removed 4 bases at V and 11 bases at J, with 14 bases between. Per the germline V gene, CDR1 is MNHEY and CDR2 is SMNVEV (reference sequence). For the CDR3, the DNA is TGTGCCAGCAGTTCTAGGGGGATGGCTGCTTTCTTT. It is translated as CASSSRGMAAFF.

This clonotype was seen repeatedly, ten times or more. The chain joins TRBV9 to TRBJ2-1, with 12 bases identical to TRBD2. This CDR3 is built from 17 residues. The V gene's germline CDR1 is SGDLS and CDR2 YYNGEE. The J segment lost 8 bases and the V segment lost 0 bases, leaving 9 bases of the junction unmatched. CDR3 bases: TGTGCCAGCAGCGTAGGCCTAGCGGGAGGGCCAGTCGATGAGCAGTTCTTC. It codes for CASSVGLAGGPVDEQFF. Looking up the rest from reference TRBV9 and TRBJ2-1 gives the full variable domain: DSGVTQTPKHLITATGQRVTLRCSPRSGDLSVYWYQQSLDQGLQFLIQYYNGEERAKGNILERFSAQQFPDLHSELNLSSLELGDSALYFCASSVGLAGGPVDEQFFGPGTRLTVL.